This entry lists 11 T cell receptor beta chains sequenced from one sample in a study of T cell changes during pregnancy in multiple sclerosis. Sequencing used immunoSEQ multiplex PCR; TCRdb keeps in-frame clones, though not all of them. The sample has under 60,000 clones, around 94% seen once; the top ten hold approximately 0.31%. The sample was CD4+ T cells from peripheral blood mononuclear cells, taken in the third trimester of pregnancy. The receptors derive from a female donor with multiple sclerosis, enrolled in a pregnancy study.

This clone has only one observation. This chain joins TRBV2 and TRBJ2-2; 9 bases agree with TRBD2. The CDR3 has 16 residues. From germline, CDR1 is SNHLY and CDR2 FYNNEI. The junction had 7 bases not matched to a gene; V was cut back by 4 bases and J by 4 bases. The CDR3 here is CASSGNSGRTTGELFF. CDR3 DNA: TGTGCCAGCAGTGGAAATAGCGGGAGAACCACCGGGGAGCTGTTTTTT.

On this clone itself: Compared with germline, one end of the junction differs, possibly owing to a read error. This chain links TRBV6-5 with TRBJ1-1; D gene unclear. Looked up from germline, CDR1 is MNHEY and CDR2 is SVGAGI. This CDR3 has 13 amino acids. The CDR3 reads CASSYSMNTEAFF. The CDR3, as DNA: TGTGCCAGCAGCTACTCCATGAACACTGAAGCTTTCTTT.

The V gene is TRBV11-3, the J gene TRBJ1-6; 10 bases fit TRBD1. Per germline, CDR1 SGHNT and CDR2 YENEEA. Unmatched junction bases numbered 3, after V lost 0 bases and J lost 7 bases. This CDR3 has 16 residues. The CDR3 DNA sequence: TGTGCCAGCAGCTTAGATCTGACAGGGGGCAATTCACCCCTCCACTTT. It specifies CASSLDLTGGNSPLHF.

This clone was picked up one time. The V call is TRBV7-2, the J call TRBJ2-1; TRBD2 matches at 9 bases. V lost 1 base, J lost 6 bases, and 10 bases stayed unmatched. The CDR3 totals 17 residues. Per germline, CDR1 SGHTA and CDR2 FQGNSA. The CDR3 coding sequence is TGTGCCAGCAGCTTAGTTCGTCTGGTAGCGGGAGTCAATGAGCAGTTCTTC. Translation: CASSLVRLVAGVNEQFF.

The chain is built from TRBV7-7 and TRBJ2-1, with 10 bases lining up with TRBD2. Germline CDR1 SSHAT, CDR2 FNYEAQ (reference sequence). Trimming took 5 bases from V and 5 from J; bases not matched to a gene: 9. This CDR3 is 16 amino acids long. CDR3 amino acids: CASSPTSLAGDNEQFF. CDR3 DNA sequence: TGTGCCAGCAGCCCCACGAGTCTAGCGGGGGACAATGAGCAGTTCTTC.

The chain is built from TRBV2 and TRBJ1-1, with D maybe TRBD1 (5 bases). Germline V lookup: CDR1 SNHLY, CDR2 FYNNEI. This CDR3 contains 12 residues. Trimming stripped 3 bases from V and 5 bases from J, with 7 bases between. The CDR3 nucleotides are TGTGCCAGCAGTGACAGGGTGACTGAAGCTTTCTTT. Amino acid sequence: CASSDRVTEAFF.

V is TRBV19 and J is TRBJ1-2, with D hard to call. The V gene's germline CDR1 is LNHDA and CDR2 SQIVND (reference sequence). V lost 4 bases to trimming and J lost 5 bases, with 8 bases between them. The CDR3 is 12 amino acids. CDR3: CASSKEPYGYTF. CDR3 nucleotides: TGTGCCAGTAGTAAGGAGCCGTATGGCTACACCTTC.

V gene TRBV6-5 combines with J gene TRBJ1-1, with TRBD1 matching over 7 bases. The CDR3 totals 14 residues. In germline, CDR1 is MNHEY, CDR2 SVGAGI. After removal of 4 bases from V and 7 bases from J, the junction contained 9 bases not matched to a gene. This chain's CDR3 is CASSSTRQGGEAFF. The CDR3 DNA is TGTGCCAGCAGTTCCACCAGACAGGGAGGTGAAGCTTTCTTT.

The V call is TRBV19, the J call TRBJ2-7, with 7 bases aligning to TRBD2. Germline CDR1 is LNHDA and CDR2 is SQIVND (reference sequence). The trim removed 1 base at V and 0 bases at J, leaving 3 bases unmatched. This CDR3 has 15 amino acids. CDR3 nucleotide sequence: TGTGCCAGTAGTATAGTCCTAGCGGCCTCCTACGAGCAGTACTTC. Its translation is CASSIVLAASYEQYF.

The rearrangement links TRBV5-1 to TRBJ1-2; D remains unclear. V was pared by 0 bases and J by 6 bases, with 18 bases between. CDR1 and CDR2 (germline): SGHRS, YFSETQ. This CDR3 contains 16 residues. The CDR3 DNA reads TGCGCCAGCAGCTTGGACGGCGTCCCGGGGAAGAATGGCTACACCTTC. This encodes CASSLDGVPGKNGYTF.

This clone was observed once. The chain couples TRBV1 to TRBJ2-5; the DNA was not used to check the table's D call, TRBD2. TRBV1 constitutes a pseudogene. The CDR3 has 16 amino acids. The CDR3 nucleotides are TGCACCAGCTCGGGACTAGCGGGAGTGGGGTGGGAGACCCAGTACTTC. This gives the protein CTSSGLAGVGWETQYF.